What follows describes a single TCR beta chain. The data were obtained in a study of STAT5B mutations in CD4+ large granular lymphocyte leukemia. CDR3 length: 14 amino acids. Germline values: CDR1 KGHSH, CDR2 LQKENI. Trimming pared 6 bases from V and 6 bases from J, leaving 17 bases between. Assay used: immunoSEQ multiplex PCR; TCRdb lists only in-frame clones, some missing. The table shows over 20,000 clones, with around 81% occurring only once. The sequence was collected from a human donor in good health. Material for sequencing was CD4+ T cells from blood buffy coats. The chain links TRBV18 to TRBJ1-1, with D possibly TRBD1 on 6 matching bases. For the CDR3, the DNA is TGTGCCAGCTCGGGACAACCCTGGGGGGCTGAAGCTTTCTTT. Translating gives CASSGQPWGAEAFF.